This T cell receptor beta chain was sequenced in a study of a mutant IDH1 vaccine in newly diagnosed glioma. Across the whole study: At weeks 1, 3, 5, 7, 11, 15, 19 and 23, patients received a vaccination, eight in all. Patients arrived already treated with radiotherapy, temozolomide, or both, most having had both.

Data came from immunoSEQ multiplex PCR; TCRdb stores just in-frame clones and leaves some out. The table lists around 78,000 clones, roughly 91% of them singletons, with more than 0.5% in the top ten. This clone was detected only once. The antigen is undetermined. Time point meaning: week 5, during vaccination. The vaccine gave 300 ug of a 20-mer mutant IDH1 peptide subcutaneously per dose. The donor cohort comprised cases of new WHO grade 3 or 4 IDH1-mutant, ATRX-lost astrocytoma. The V end lost 6 bases, the J end lost 6 bases, and 13 bases lay between the germline ends. The V gene's germline CDR1 is MNHEY and CDR2 SMNVEV (reference sequence). CDR3 length: 13 amino acids.

This clonotype was sampled from a woman aged 45-59 years with glioma. This specimen consisted of PBMCs, obtained from a glioma patient whose treatment included an IDH1 peptide vaccine. The chain couples TRBV27 to TRBJ2-3; weak D call: TRBD1 (5 bases). CDR3 in amino acids: CASSLSGMDTQYF. In DNA form, the CDR3 reads TGTGCCAGCAGCCTTTCAGGGATGGATACGCAGTATTTT.